A single sample is the source of the 9 T cell receptor beta chains below, sequenced in a study of cytomegalovirus exposure and HLA in healthy donors. The table came from immunoSEQ multiplex PCR; TCRdb's copy has only in-frame clones and leaves some out. This repertoire shows about 110,000 clones, about 85% found once; its top ten account for 3% to 3.5%. Material for sequencing was PBMCs. The source of these receptors is a woman aged 18 to 35 in good health and CMV-seronegative.

A few counts support this clone. Here the CDR3 DNA reads TGTGCCAGCAGTGTAAGCGATAGCAATCAGCCCCAGCATTTT. Protein sequence: CASSVSDSNQPQHF. The gene calls are TRBV25-1 and TRBJ1-5; D remains unclear. Looked up from germline, CDR1 is MGHDK and CDR2 is SYGVNS. The CDR3 consists of 14 residues. The ends were cut back, 4 bases at V and 0 bases at J, with 7 bases in the middle.

This clone occurred a few times. The genes are TRBV28 and TRBJ1-1, with a weak D call TRBD1 (6 bases). This CDR3 has 14 amino acids. Germline lookup yields CDR1 MDHEN and CDR2 SYDVKM. V lost 5 bases to trimming and J lost 1 base, with 11 bases between them. In DNA, the CDR3 is TGTGCCAGCAGTGAGGGGGAGGGGAACACTGAAGCTTTCTTT. Translation: CASSEGEGNTEAFF.

The V and J genes are TRBV5-1 and TRBJ1-4; D is ambiguous. Germline CDR1 reads SGHRS; CDR2 reads YFSETQ. Trimming removed 0 bases from V and 8 bases from J, with 11 bases in between. CDR3 length equals 14 residues. DNA for the CDR3: TGCGCCAGCAGCTTGGGCAGGCCGGGGGAAAAACTGTTTTTT. It encodes CASSLGRPGEKLFF.

The chain recombines TRBV27 with TRBJ1-6; 9 bases agree with TRBD1. This CDR3 has 17 residues. J lost 7 bases, V lost 3 bases, and 10 bases had no gene match. Germline V gives CDR1 MNHEY, CDR2 SMNVEV (reference sequence). The CDR3 region is CASSFDLGTGYNSPLHF. CDR3 DNA sequence: TGTGCCAGCAGTTTTGATTTGGGGACAGGGTACAATTCACCCCTCCACTTT.

The CDR3 is CASRTQGAGELFF. The DNA for the CDR3 is TGTGCCAGCAGAACCCAGGGGGCCGGGGAGCTGTTTTTT. The chain is built from TRBV6-6 and TRBJ2-2; the match to TRBD1 covers 7 bases. CDR3 length: 13 residues. V dropped 6 bases and J dropped 6; count of bases not matched to a gene: 4. The germline V gene encodes CDR1 MNHNY and CDR2 SVGAGI (reference sequence).

This clone was counted a few times. The rearrangement joins TRBV10-3 to TRBJ1-2; the D is unclear. The CDR3 spans 11 residues. CDR1 is ENHRY, CDR2 SYGVKD, per germline. V was pared by 3 bases and J by 8 bases, with 7 bases between. The CDR3, as DNA: TGTGCCATCAGTGACCCCGAGGGCTACACCTTC. The encoded protein is CAISDPEGYTF.

This clone was observed a few times. The rearrangement uses TRBV19 and TRBJ1-1; 9 bases map to TRBD1. CDR1 and CDR2 (germline): LNHDA, SQIVND (reference sequence). The ends lost 3 bases at V and 5 bases at J; junction bases unmatched: 7. The CDR3 length is 15 residues. DNA of the CDR3: TGTGCCAGTAGTATTTCCGACAGGGGGATAACTGAAGCTTTCTTT. This gives the protein CASSISDRGITEAFF.

V and J are TRBV5-4 and TRBJ2-5, with 7 nucleotides matching TRBD1. Germline-derived CDR1 and CDR2 are SGHNT and YYREEE (reference sequence). The V gene end was trimmed by 4 bases and the J gene end by 4 bases; junction bases not matched to a gene: 7. This CDR3 is 14 amino acids long. The CDR3 protein is CASSGPQGRETQYF. CDR3 DNA sequence: TGTGCCAGCAGCGGACCACAGGGGAGAGAGACCCAGTACTTC.

The chain uses TRBV30 and TRBJ2-2; 9 positions match TRBD1. The germline V gene encodes CDR1 GTSNPN and CDR2 SVGIG (reference sequence). The CDR3 has 13 residues. V lost 5 bases to trimming and J lost 6 bases; unmatched junction nucleotides: 4. This CDR3 reads CAWQQGAAGELFF. CDR3 nucleotide sequence: TGTGCCTGGCAACAGGGGGCGGCCGGGGAGCTGTTTTTT.